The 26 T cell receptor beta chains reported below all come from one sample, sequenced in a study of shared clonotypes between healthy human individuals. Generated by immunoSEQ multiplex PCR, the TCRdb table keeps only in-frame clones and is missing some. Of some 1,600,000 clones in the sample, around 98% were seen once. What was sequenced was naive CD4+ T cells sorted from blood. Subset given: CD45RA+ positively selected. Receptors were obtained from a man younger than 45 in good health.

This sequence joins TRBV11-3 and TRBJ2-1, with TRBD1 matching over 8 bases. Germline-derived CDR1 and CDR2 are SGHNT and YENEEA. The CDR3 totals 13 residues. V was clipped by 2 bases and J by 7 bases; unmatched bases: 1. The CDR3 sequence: CASSLWTGNEQFF. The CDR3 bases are TGTGCCAGCAGCTTATGGACAGGGAATGAGCAGTTCTTC.

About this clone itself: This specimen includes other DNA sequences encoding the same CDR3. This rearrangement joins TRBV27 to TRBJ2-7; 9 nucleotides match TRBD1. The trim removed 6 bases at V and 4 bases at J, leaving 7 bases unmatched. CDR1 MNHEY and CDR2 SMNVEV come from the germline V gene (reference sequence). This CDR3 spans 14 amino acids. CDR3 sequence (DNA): TGTGCCAGCAGCTCACACGGACAGGGGTACGAGCAGTACTTC. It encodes CASSSHGQGYEQYF.

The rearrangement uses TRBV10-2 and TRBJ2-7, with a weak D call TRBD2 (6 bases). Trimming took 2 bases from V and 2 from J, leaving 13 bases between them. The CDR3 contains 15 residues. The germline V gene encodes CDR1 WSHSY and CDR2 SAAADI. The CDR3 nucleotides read TGCGCCAGCAGTGAGGACCCCCGGGGGACCTACGAGCAGTACTTC. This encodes CASSEDPRGTYEQYF.

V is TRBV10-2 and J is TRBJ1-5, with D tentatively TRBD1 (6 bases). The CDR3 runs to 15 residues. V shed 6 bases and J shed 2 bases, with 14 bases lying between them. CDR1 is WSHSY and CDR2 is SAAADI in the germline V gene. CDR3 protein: CASRTGHGRNQPQHF. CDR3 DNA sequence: TGCGCCAGCAGGACAGGCCATGGACGCAATCAGCCCCAGCATTTT.

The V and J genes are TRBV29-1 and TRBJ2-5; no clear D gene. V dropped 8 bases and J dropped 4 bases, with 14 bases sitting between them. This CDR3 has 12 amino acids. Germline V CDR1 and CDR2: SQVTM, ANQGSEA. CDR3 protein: CSSASYGETQYF. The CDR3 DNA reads TGCAGCTCCGCGAGCTACGGAGAGACCCAGTACTTC.

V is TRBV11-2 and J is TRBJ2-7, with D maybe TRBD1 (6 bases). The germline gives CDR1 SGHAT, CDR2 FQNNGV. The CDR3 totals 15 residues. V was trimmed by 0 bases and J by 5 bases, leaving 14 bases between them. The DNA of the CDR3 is TGTGCCAGCAGCTTAGAACCAGGGGTGTTGGACGAGCAGTACTTC. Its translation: CASSLEPGVLDEQYF.

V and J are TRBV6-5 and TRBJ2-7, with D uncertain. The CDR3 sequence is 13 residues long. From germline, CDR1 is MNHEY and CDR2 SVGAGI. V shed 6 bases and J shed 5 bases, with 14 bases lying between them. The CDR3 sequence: CASRGNPVNEQYF. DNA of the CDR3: TGTGCCAGCAGGGGCAACCCCGTCAACGAGCAGTACTTC.

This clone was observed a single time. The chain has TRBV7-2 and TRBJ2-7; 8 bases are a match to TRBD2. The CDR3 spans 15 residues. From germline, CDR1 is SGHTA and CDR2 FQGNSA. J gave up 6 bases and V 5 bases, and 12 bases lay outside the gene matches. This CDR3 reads CASSPAGTSGSEQYF. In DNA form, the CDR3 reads TGTGCCAGCAGCCCTGCCGGGACTAGTGGCTCCGAGCAGTACTTC. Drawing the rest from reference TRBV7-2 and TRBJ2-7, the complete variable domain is GAGVSQSPSNKVTEKGKDVELRCDPISGHTALYWYRQSLGQGLEFLIYFQGNSAPDKSGLPSDRFSAERTGGSVSTLTIQRTQQEDSAVYLCASSPAGTSGSEQYFGPGTRLTVT.

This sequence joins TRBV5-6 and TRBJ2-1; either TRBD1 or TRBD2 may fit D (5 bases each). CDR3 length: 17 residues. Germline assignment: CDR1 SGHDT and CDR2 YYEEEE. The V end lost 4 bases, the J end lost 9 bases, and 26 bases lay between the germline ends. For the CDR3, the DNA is TGTGCCAGCAGCGGCAGACCGGGACCGTACATTAGGGGTGAGCAGTTCTTC. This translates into CASSGRPGPYIRGEQFF.

The CDR3 DNA reads TGTGCCACTGGAGACGGGAGGACGGAAAGCACAGATACGCAGTATTTT. Residues: CATGDGRTESTDTQYF. The chain has TRBV25-1 and TRBJ2-3, with 7 bases fitting TRBD2. V trimming: 10 bases; J trimming: 0 bases; junction bases outside the gene matches: 13. There are 16 residues in the CDR3. Germline V gene data show CDR1 as MGHDK and CDR2 as SYGVNS.

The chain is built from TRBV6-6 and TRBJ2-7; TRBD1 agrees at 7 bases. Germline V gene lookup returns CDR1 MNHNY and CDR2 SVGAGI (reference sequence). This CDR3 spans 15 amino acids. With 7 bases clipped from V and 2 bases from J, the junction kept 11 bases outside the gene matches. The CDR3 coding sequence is TGTGCCAGCACCGATACAGGGGAAAAACCCTACGAGCAGTACTTC. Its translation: CASTDTGEKPYEQYF.

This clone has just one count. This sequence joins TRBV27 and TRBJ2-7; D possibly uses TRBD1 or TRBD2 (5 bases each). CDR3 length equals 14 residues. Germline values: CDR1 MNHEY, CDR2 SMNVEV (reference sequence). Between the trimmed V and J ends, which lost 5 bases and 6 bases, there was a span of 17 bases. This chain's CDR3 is CASSPKSPGGEQYF. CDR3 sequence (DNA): TGTGCCAGCAGTCCAAAATCCCCTGGGGGCGAGCAGTACTTC.

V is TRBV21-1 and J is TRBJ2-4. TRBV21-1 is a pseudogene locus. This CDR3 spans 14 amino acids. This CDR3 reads CASGMKGAKNIQYF. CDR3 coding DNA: TGTGCCAGCGGGATGAAGGGCGCCAAAAACATTCAGTACTTC.

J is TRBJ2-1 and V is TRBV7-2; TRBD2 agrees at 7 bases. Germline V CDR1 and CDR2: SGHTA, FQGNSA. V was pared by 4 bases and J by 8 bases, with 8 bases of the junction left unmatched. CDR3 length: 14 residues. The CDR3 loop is CASSSLWEGDEQFF. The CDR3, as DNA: TGTGCCAGCAGCTCATTATGGGAGGGCGATGAGCAGTTCTTC.

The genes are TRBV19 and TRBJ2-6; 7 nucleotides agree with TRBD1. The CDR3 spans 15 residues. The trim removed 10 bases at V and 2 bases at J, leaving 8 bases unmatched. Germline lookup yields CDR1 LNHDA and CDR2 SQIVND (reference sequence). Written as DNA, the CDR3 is TGTGCCACTCACAGGGGTAGGACTGGGGCCAACGTCCTGACTTTC. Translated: CATHRGRTGANVLTF.

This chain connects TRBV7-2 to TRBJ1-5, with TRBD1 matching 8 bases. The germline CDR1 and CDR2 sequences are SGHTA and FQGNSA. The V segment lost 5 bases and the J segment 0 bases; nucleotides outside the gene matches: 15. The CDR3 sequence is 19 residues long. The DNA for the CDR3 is TGTGCCAGCAGCGCTCGACCTTGGACAGGGCAAAATAGCAATCAGCCCCAGCATTTT. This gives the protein CASSARPWTGQNSNQPQHF. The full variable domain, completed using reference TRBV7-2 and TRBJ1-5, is GAGVSQSPSNKVTEKGKDVELRCDPISGHTALYWYRQSLGQGLEFLIYFQGNSAPDKSGLPSDRFSAERTGGSVSTLTIQRTQQEDSAVYLCASSARPWTGQNSNQPQHFGDGTRLSIL.

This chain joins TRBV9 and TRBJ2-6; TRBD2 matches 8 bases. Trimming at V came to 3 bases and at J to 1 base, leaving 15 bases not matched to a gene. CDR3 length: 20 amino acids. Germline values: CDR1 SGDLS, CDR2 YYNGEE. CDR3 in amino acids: CASSADGRLAPQSGANVLTF. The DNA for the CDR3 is TGTGCCAGCAGCGCCGATGGACGACTAGCGCCACAGTCTGGGGCCAACGTCCTGACTTTC.

The CDR3, as DNA: TGCGCCAGCAGCGGCGACGGTCGCCTTAACTATGGCTACACCTTC. This translates into CASSGDGRLNYGYTF. The chain has TRBV5-1 and TRBJ1-2; D gene unclear. Germline-derived CDR1 and CDR2 are SGHRS and YFSETQ. With 4 bases removed from V and 1 base from J, the gap between germline ends came to 14 bases. This CDR3 has 15 residues.

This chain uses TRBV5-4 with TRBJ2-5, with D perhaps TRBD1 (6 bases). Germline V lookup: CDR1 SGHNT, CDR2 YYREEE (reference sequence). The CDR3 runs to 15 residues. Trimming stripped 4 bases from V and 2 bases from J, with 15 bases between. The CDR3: CASSAPQGQQETQYF. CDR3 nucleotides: TGTGCCAGCAGCGCACCGCAGGGACAACAAGAGACCCAGTACTTC.

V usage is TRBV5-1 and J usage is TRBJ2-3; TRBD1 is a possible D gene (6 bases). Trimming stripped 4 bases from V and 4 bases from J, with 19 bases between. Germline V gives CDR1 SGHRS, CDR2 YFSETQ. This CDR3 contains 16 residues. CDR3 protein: CASSLSIWGQADTQYF. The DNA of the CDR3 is TGCGCCAGCAGCCTCAGCATCTGGGGGCAGGCAGATACGCAGTATTTT.

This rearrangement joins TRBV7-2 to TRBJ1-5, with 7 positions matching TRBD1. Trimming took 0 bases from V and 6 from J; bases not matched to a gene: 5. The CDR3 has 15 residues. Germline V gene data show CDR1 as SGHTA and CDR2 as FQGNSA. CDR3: CASSLATGAGQPQHF. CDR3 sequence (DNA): TGTGCCAGCAGCTTAGCTACAGGGGCGGGTCAGCCCCAGCATTTT.

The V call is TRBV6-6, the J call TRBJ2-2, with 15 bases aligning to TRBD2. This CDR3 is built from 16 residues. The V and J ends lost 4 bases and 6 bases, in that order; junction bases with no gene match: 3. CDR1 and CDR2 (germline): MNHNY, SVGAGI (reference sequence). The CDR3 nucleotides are TGTGCCAGCAGTTGGACTAGCGGGAGGGCCTCCGGGGAGCTGTTTTTT. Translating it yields CASSWTSGRASGELFF.

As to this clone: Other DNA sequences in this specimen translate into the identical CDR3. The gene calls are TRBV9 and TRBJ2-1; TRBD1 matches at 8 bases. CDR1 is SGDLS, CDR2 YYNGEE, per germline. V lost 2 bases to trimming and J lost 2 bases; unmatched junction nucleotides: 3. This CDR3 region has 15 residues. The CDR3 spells CASSVGQGAYNEQFF. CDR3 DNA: TGTGCCAGCAGCGTTGGACAGGGAGCCTACAATGAGCAGTTCTTC.

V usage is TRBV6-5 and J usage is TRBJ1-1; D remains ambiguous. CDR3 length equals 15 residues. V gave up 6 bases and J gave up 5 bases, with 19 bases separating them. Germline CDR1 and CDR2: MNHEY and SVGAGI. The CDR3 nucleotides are TGTGCCAGCAGGGGCGAAGGGCACCGGGAAACTGAAGCTTTCTTT. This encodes CASRGEGHRETEAFF.

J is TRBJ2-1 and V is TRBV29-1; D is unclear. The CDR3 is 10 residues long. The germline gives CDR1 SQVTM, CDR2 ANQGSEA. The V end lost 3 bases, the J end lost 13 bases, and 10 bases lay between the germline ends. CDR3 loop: CSVDVGPQFF. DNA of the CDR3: TGCAGCGTTGATGTCGGACCCCAGTTCTTC.

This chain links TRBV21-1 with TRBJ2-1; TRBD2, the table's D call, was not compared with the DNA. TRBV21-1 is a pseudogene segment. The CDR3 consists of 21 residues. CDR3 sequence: CASRSNSAGGPFFRDYNEQFF. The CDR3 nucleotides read TGTGCCAGCAGATCCAACTCAGCGGGAGGGCCTTTTTTTCGGGACTACAATGAGCAGTTCTTC.